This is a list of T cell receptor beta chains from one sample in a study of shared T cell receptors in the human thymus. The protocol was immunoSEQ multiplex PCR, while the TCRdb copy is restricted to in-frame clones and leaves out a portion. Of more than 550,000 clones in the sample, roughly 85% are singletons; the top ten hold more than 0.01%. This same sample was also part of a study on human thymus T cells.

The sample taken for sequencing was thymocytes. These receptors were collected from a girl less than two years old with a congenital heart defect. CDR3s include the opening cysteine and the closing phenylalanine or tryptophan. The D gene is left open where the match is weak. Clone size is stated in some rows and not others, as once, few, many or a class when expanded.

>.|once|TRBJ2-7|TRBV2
CASSGSKLDYEQYF
TGTGCCAGCAGTGGGTCAAAACTTGATTACGAGCAGTACTTC
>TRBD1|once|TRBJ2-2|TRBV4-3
CASSQEGLWNRGTGELFF
TGCGCCAGCAGCCAAGAGGGTTTGTGGAACAGGGGCACCGGGGAGCTGTTTTTT
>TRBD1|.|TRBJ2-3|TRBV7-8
CASSLLQGITDTQYF
TGTGCCAGCAGCTTACTACAGGGGATCACAGATACGCAGTATTTT
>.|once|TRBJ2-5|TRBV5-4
CASSLTLAEPQETQYF
TGTGCCAGCAGCTTAACGTTGGCAGAACCCCAAGAGACCCAGTACTTC
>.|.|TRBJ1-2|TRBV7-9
CASRPEGRGYGYTF
TGTGCCAGCAGGCCCGAGGGGAGGGGGTATGGCTACACCTTC
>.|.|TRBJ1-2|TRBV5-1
CASSSTQGNYGYTF
TGCGCCAGCAGCTCGACACAGGGTAACTATGGCTACACCTTC
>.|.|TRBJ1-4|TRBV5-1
CASSLAGGEKLFF
TGCGCCAGCAGCTTGGCCGGGGGGGAAAAACTGTTTTTT
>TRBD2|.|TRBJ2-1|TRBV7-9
CASSLPGLAIEQFF
TGTGCCAGCAGCTTACCGGGACTAGCGATTGAGCAGTTCTTC
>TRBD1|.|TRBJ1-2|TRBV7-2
CASSLGSEPGQGGYTF
TGTGCCAGCAGCTTAGGCTCCGAACCGGGACAGGGAGGCTACACCTTC
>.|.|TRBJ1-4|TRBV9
CASSQGATNEKLFF
TGTGCCAGCAGCCAGGGTGCCACTAATGAAAAACTGTTTTTT
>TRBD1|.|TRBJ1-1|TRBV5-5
CASSLPPTGLTEAFF
TGTGCCAGCAGCCTCCCCCCGACAGGGTTGACTGAAGCTTTCTTT
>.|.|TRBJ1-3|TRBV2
CASSLPGLHGNTIYF
TGTGCCAGCAGTCTTCCGGGACTGCATGGAAACACCATATATTTT
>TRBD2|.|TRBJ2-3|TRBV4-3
CASSREWLAGGGHSSTDTQYF
TGCGCCAGCAGCCGCGAGTGGCTAGCGGGGGGAGGACACTCTAGCACAGATACGCAGTATTTT
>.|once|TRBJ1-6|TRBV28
CASSLSFRGTMKSPLHF
TGTGCCAGCAGTTTATCCTTTAGGGGAACAATGAAGTCACCCCTCCACTTT
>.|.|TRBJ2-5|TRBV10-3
CAIPDLKWETQYF
TGTGCCATCCCAGACTTGAAGTGGGAGACCCAGTACTTC
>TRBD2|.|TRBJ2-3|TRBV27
CASSLSGGEEITDTQYF
TGTGCCAGCAGTTTAAGCGGGGGGGAAGAGATCACAGATACGCAGTATTTT
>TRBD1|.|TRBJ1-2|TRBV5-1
CASSARTGRGYGYTF
TGCGCCAGCAGCGCCCGGACAGGGAGGGGCTATGGCTACACCTTC
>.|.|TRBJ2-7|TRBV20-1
CSARDRRGKYF
TGCAGTGCTAGGGACAGGAGGGGCAAGTACTTC
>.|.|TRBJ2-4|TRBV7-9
CASSLVGEGLAKNIQYF
TGTGCCAGCAGCTTAGTGGGTGAGGGTTTAGCCAAAAACATTCAGTACTTC
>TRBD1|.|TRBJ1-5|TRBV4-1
CASSQKGAAVPHSNQPQHF
TGCGCCAGCAGCCAGAAGGGGGCGGCGGTCCCTCATAGCAATCAGCCCCAGCATTTT
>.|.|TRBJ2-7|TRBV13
CASSDQGGSSYEQYF
TGTGCCAGCAGCGATCAGGGGGGTAGCTCCTACGAGCAGTACTTC
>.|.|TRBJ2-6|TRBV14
CASSQGGFPSGANVLTF
TGTGCCAGCAGCCAAGGGGGCTTCCCTTCTGGGGCCAACGTCCTGACTTTC
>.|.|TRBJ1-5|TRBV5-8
CASRDRFGDQPQHF
TGTGCCAGCAGAGACCGCTTCGGGGATCAGCCCCAGCATTTT
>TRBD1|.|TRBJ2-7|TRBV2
CASSARDRGKSYEQYF
TGTGCCAGCAGTGCCAGGGACAGGGGAAAATCCTACGAGCAGTACTTC
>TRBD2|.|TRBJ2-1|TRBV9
CASSGRPGGFRYNEQFF
TGTGCCAGCAGCGGACGACCGGGGGGGTTCCGCTACAATGAGCAGTTCTTC
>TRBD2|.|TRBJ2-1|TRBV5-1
CASSYRLAGSYNEQFF
TGCGCCAGCAGCTACAGACTAGCGGGGTCCTACAATGAGCAGTTCTTC
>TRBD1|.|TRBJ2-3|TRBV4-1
CASSQEGIGQGTDTQYF
TGCGCCAGCAGCCAAGAAGGGATCGGACAGGGTACAGATACGCAGTATTTT
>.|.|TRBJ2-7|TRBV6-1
CASSGRARQYF
TGTGCCAGCTCCGGCAGGGCTAGACAGTACTTC
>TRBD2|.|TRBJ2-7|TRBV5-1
CASSLTRRGGRDEQYF
TGCGCCAGCAGCTTGACGAGGCGGGGGGGCCGCGACGAGCAGTACTTC
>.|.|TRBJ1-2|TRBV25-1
CASSTRGAGHYGYTF
TGTGCCAGCAGCACCCGCGGGGCAGGGCACTATGGCTACACCTTC
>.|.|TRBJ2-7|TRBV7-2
CASSSDLDPGEQYF
TGTGCCAGCAGCTCGGACTTAGACCCCGGCGAGCAGTACTTC
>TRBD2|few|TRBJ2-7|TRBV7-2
CASSQRLAGAYEQYF
TGTGCCAGCAGCCAAAGACTAGCGGGAGCCTACGAGCAGTACTTC
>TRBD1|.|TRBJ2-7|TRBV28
CASSSPSDRGRYEQYF
TGTGCCAGCAGTTCCCCATCCGACAGGGGGCGGTACGAGCAGTACTTC
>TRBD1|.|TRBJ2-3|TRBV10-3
CAISEGVDRGLADTQYF
TGTGCCATCAGTGAGGGGGTAGACAGGGGGCTCGCAGATACGCAGTATTTT
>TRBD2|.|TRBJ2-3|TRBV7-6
CASSLEPPGTSRADTQYF
TGTGCCAGCAGCTTAGAACCGCCCGGGACTAGTCGGGCAGATACGCAGTATTTT
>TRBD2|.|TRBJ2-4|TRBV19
CASSIPGLAGGKGKNIQYF
TGTGCCAGTAGTATCCCCGGACTAGCGGGGGGGAAGGGCAAAAACATTCAGTACTTC
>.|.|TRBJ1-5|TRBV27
CASSSHPPQDPSNQPQHF
TGTGCCAGCAGTTCCCACCCCCCACAGGACCCTAGCAATCAGCCCCAGCATTTT
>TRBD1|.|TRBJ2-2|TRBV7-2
CASSLGDRDSYPNTGELFF
TGTGCCAGCAGCTTAGGGGACCGGGACAGCTACCCGAACACCGGGGAGCTGTTTTTT
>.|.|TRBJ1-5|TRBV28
CASSSIEGNQPQHF
TGTGCCAGCAGTTCAATTGAGGGCAATCAGCCCCAGCATTTT
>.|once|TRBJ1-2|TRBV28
CASSLPNYGYTF
TGTGCCAGCAGTCTTCCTAACTATGGCTACACCTTC
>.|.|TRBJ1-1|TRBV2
CASRPDSPLEAFF
TGTGCCAGCAGACCGGACAGTCCGCTTGAAGCTTTCTTT
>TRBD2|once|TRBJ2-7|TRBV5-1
CASSLVSGGLESAYYEQYF
TGCGCCAGCAGCTTGGTTTCGGGGGGGCTTGAATCCGCCTACTACGAGCAGTACTTC
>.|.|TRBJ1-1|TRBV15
CATSRDRGTLPSAEAFF
TGTGCCACCAGCAGAGATCGCGGGACCCTCCCTAGTGCTGAAGCTTTCTTT